Listed here are 32 T cell receptor beta chains from one sample, sequenced in a study of blood T cell repertoires in COVID-19. Measured with immunoSEQ multiplex PCR; TCRdb has only the in-frame clones, and not every one. Of about 220,000 clones in the sample, around 81% were seen once. Sequenced material: peripheral blood. The receptors stem from a human donor in a cohort sampled during active COVID-19.

V gene TRBV6-5 combines with J gene TRBJ1-5, with unresolved D. V shed 4 bases and J shed 5 bases, with 9 bases lying between them. Germline V CDR1 and CDR2: MNHEY, SVGAGI. The CDR3 contains 13 residues. CDR3 region: CASSLSRDQPQHF. The CDR3 DNA follows: TGTGCCAGCAGTTTATCTCGGGATCAGCCCCAGCATTTT.

The chain links TRBV7-9 to TRBJ2-1; D is undetermined. CDR3 length: 13 amino acids. Trimming took 0 bases from V and 6 from J, leaving 6 bases between them. Germline V lookup: CDR1 SEHNR, CDR2 FQNEAQ (reference sequence). CDR3 in amino acids: CASSLAHINEQFF. The CDR3, as DNA: TGTGCCAGCAGCTTAGCGCACATCAATGAGCAGTTCTTC.

The chain has TRBV2 and TRBJ2-3; D is unresolved. Germline CDR1 and CDR2: SNHLY and FYNNEI. Trimming left V 8 bases short and J 0 bases short, with 12 bases between. The CDR3 covers 14 residues. CDR3 region: CASQRSSSTDTQYF. CDR3 nucleotide sequence: TGTGCCAGCCAGCGCTCCTCTAGCACAGATACGCAGTATTTT.

The chain uses TRBV5-5 and TRBJ2-3; D is perhaps TRBD2 (7 bases). Deletions cut 6 bases from V and 1 base from J, with 12 bases between. The germline gives CDR1 SGHKS, CDR2 YYEKEE (reference sequence). This CDR3 contains 14 residues. CDR3 in amino acids: CASTRGGGTDTQYF. As DNA, the CDR3 is TGTGCCAGCACCCGAGGGGGGGGCACAGATACGCAGTATTTT.

The chain recombines TRBV2 with TRBJ1-1; no clear D gene. Germline V gene data show CDR1 as SNHLY and CDR2 as FYNNEI. The length of the CDR3 is 13 residues. Between the trimmed V and J ends, which lost 2 bases and 8 bases, there was a span of 12 bases. Here the CDR3 reads CASSEWEGPEAFF. For the CDR3, the DNA is TGTGCCAGCAGTGAATGGGAGGGCCCCGAAGCTTTCTTT.

V and J are TRBV29-1 and TRBJ2-3; the D is unclear. The CDR3 has 16 amino acids. V dropped 7 bases and J dropped 0 bases, with 20 bases sitting between them. Germline CDR1 reads SQVTM; CDR2 reads ANQGSEA. The CDR3 sequence is CSGIPLDSYSTDTQYF. CDR3 nucleotide sequence: TGCAGCGGGATCCCCTTAGACTCCTACAGCACAGATACGCAGTATTTT.

The chain employs TRBV19 and TRBJ2-7, with 7 bases fitting TRBD2. V dropped 5 bases and J dropped 0; count of bases not matched to a gene: 4. Germline CDR1 is LNHDA and CDR2 is SQIVND (reference sequence). The CDR3 has 14 residues. CDR3 nucleotide sequence: TGTGCCAGTAGTCCAGCGGGAAGCTCCTACGAGCAGTACTTC. Its protein is CASSPAGSSYEQYF.

This chain connects TRBV6-6 to TRBJ2-7; 10 positions agree with TRBD1. The CDR3 is 15 residues long. Germline assignment: CDR1 MNHNY and CDR2 SVGAGI (reference sequence). V dropped 7 bases and J dropped 6; count of bases not matched to a gene: 12. Here the CDR3 reads CASTQTGTGVFEQYF. In DNA form, the CDR3 reads TGTGCCAGCACCCAGACGGGGACAGGGGTGTTCGAGCAGTACTTC.

The gene calls are TRBV2 and TRBJ1-5; tentatively, D is TRBD1 (6 bases). Trimming took 1 base from V and 4 from J, leaving 14 bases between them. Germline loops: CDR1 SNHLY, CDR2 FYNNEI. This CDR3 spans 16 amino acids. This chain's CDR3 is CASSEGVGTPNQPQHF. As DNA, the CDR3 is TGTGCCAGCAGTGAAGGCGTTGGGACACCGAATCAGCCCCAGCATTTT.

The chain uses TRBV7-6 and TRBJ2-1, with D possibly TRBD1 on 5 matching bases. CDR1 is SGHVS and CDR2 is FNYEAQ in the germline V gene. Trimming took 1 base from V and 0 from J, leaving 7 bases between them. This CDR3 comprises 15 residues. The CDR3 loop is CASSLGRASYNEQFF. In nucleotides, the CDR3 is TGTGCCAGCAGCTTAGGCAGGGCCTCCTACAATGAGCAGTTCTTC. The whole variable domain, remainder taken from reference TRBV7-6 and TRBJ2-1, is GAGVSQSPRYKVTKRGQDVALRCDPISGHVSLYWYRQALGQGPEFLTYFNYEAQQDKSGLPNDRFSAERPEGSISTLTIQRTEQRDSAMYRCASSLGRASYNEQFFGPGTRLTVL.

This clone has a single count. The chain employs TRBV18 and TRBJ2-5; D may be TRBD1 (6 bases). The CDR3 loop spans 11 amino acids. CDR1 is KGHSH, CDR2 LQKENI, per germline. The V end lost 6 bases, the J end lost 7 bases, and 9 bases lay between the germline ends. The CDR3 here is CASSEGGTQYF. The CDR3, as DNA: TGTGCCAGCTCCGAAGGGGGGACCCAGTACTTC.

J is TRBJ1-1 and V is TRBV7-2, with unresolved D. Trimming removed 4 bases at V and 5 bases at J, with 14 bases between. This CDR3 spans 14 amino acids. The germline V gene has CDR1 SGHTA and CDR2 FQGNSA. CDR3 nucleotide sequence: TGTGCCAGCAGCTCAGGCGGGGTGGGGACTGAAGCTTTCTTT. Translation gives CASSSGGVGTEAFF.

This clone was observed a handful of times. The chain employs TRBV7-8 and TRBJ2-6; D gene unclear. This CDR3 contains 14 residues. Looked up from germline, CDR1 is SGHVS and CDR2 is FQNEAQ. V was shortened by 1 base and J by 5 bases, with 6 bases between the two germline ends. Written as DNA, the CDR3 is TGTGCCAGCAGCTTAGATGGCAGGGCCAACGTCCTGACTTTC. Residues: CASSLDGRANVLTF.

This chain uses TRBV5-1 with TRBJ2-7; maybe TRBD1 (6 bases). V lost 3 bases to trimming and J lost 5 bases, with 18 bases between them. The CDR3 covers 15 residues. Germline assignment: CDR1 SGHRS and CDR2 YFSETQ. CDR3 amino acids: CASSSAQGILDEQYF. The CDR3 nucleotides read TGCGCCAGCAGCTCGGCGCAGGGGATTTTGGACGAGCAGTACTTC. Full variable domain (missing parts from reference TRBV5-1 and TRBJ2-7): KAGVTQTPRYLIKTRGQQVTLSCSPISGHRSVSWYQQTPGQGLQFLFEYFSETQRNKGNFPGRFSGRQFSNSRSEMNVSTLELGDSALYLCASSSAQGILDEQYFGPGTRLTVT.

This chain links TRBV19 with TRBJ2-2; TRBD2 is a possible D gene (5 bases). This CDR3 is 17 amino acids long. Trimming cost V 7 bases and J 4 bases, with 22 bases left between them. CDR1 is LNHDA and CDR2 is SQIVND in the germline V gene (reference sequence). Here the CDR3 reads CASKRGPPNAGTGELFF. CDR3 bases: TGTGCCAGTAAGCGAGGACCGCCAAATGCGGGCACCGGGGAGCTGTTTTTT.

V and J are TRBV5-1 and TRBJ2-7, with TRBD2 as a possible D gene (6 bases). V dropped 7 bases and J dropped 2 bases, with 16 bases sitting between them. CDR1 SGHRS and CDR2 YFSETQ come from the germline V gene. The CDR3 length is 14 residues. This CDR3 is CASRRAPQTYEQYF. As DNA, the CDR3 is TGCGCCAGCCGGAGGGCTCCTCAGACCTACGAGCAGTACTTC. The full variable domain, completed using reference TRBV5-1 and TRBJ2-7, is KAGVTQTPRYLIKTRGQQVTLSCSPISGHRSVSWYQQTPGQGLQFLFEYFSETQRNKGNFPGRFSGRQFSNSRSEMNVSTLELGDSALYLCASRRAPQTYEQYFGPGTRLTVT.

V usage is TRBV24-1 and J usage is TRBJ2-3, with a possible D match to TRBD2 (5 bases). Germline CDR1 is KGHDR and CDR2 is SFDVKD. The CDR3 has 15 amino acids. V shed 4 bases and J shed 4 bases, with 14 bases lying between them. Written as DNA, the CDR3 is TGTGCCACCAGTGACCGGGAACGCTTTGCAGATACGCAGTATTTT. Its translation is CATSDRERFADTQYF.

The rearrangement uses TRBV14 and TRBJ1-2; weak D call: TRBD1 (6 bases). Germline V gene lookup returns CDR1 SGHDN and CDR2 FVKESK. The germline V and J ends were trimmed by 0 bases and 8 bases, with 13 bases remaining between them. The CDR3 is 14 amino acids. The CDR3 protein is CASSQDWGGRGYTF. The CDR3 DNA follows: TGTGCCAGCAGCCAAGATTGGGGGGGCCGGGGCTACACCTTC. Drawing the rest from reference TRBV14 and TRBJ1-2, the complete variable domain is EAGVTQFPSHSVIEKGQTVTLRCDPISGHDNLYWYRRVMGKEIKFLLHFVKESKQDESGMPNNRFLAERTGGTYSTLKVQPAELEDSGVYFCASSQDWGGRGYTFGSGTRLTVV.

V usage is TRBV5-1 and J usage is TRBJ2-7; a possible D gene is TRBD2 (6 bases). The V gene lost 0 bases and the J gene lost 2 bases, with 15 bases spanning the gap. Germline CDR1 and CDR2: SGHRS and YFSETQ. There are 16 residues in the CDR3. The DNA for the CDR3 is TGCGCCAGCAGCTTGGCCTCCGGGGGAGGCCCCTACGAGCAGTACTTC. The encoded protein is CASSLASGGGPYEQYF.

The chain employs TRBV3-1 (or the pseudogene TRBV3-2) and TRBJ1-2; 7 bases match TRBD1. V dropped 4 bases and J dropped 8; count of bases not matched to a gene: 13. This CDR3 is built from 15 residues. The germline V gene encodes CDR1 LGHDT and CDR2 YNNKEL (reference sequence). The chain's CDR3 is CASSPDTGATSGYTF. Written as DNA, the CDR3 is TGTGCCAGCAGCCCGGACACAGGGGCGACCTCAGGCTACACCTTC.

The chain links TRBV27 to TRBJ2-5; the match to TRBD2 covers 7 bases. Germline-derived CDR1 and CDR2 are MNHEY and SMNVEV (reference sequence). There are 15 residues in the CDR3. The trim removed 5 bases at V and 1 base at J, leaving 7 bases unmatched. For the CDR3, the DNA is TGTGCCAGCAGTAGGGAGGGAGTAGGCCAAGAGACCCAGTACTTC. Translating it yields CASSREGVGQETQYF.

V gene TRBV4-3 combines with J gene TRBJ1-4, with 8 bases fitting TRBD1. Germline V gene sequence: CDR1 LGHNA, CDR2 YSLEER. The CDR3 length is 14 residues. The ends lost 4 bases at V and 6 bases at J; junction bases unmatched: 4. In DNA form, the CDR3 reads TGCGCCAGCAGCCTTTCAGGGGGCGATGAAAAACTGTTTTTT. This sequence encodes CASSLSGGDEKLFF.

The rearrangement links TRBV9 to TRBJ2-1; 7 positions match TRBD2. The ends lost 2 bases at V and 0 bases at J; junction bases unmatched: 11. The CDR3 runs 18 residues. The germline V gene encodes CDR1 SGDLS and CDR2 YYNGEE. CDR3 in DNA: TGTGCCAGCAGCGTCGGAATTGCAGCGGGGAGCTCCTACAATGAGCAGTTCTTC. Protein product: CASSVGIAAGSSYNEQFF. Together with reference TRBV9 and TRBJ2-1, the CDR3 gives the full variable domain: DSGVTQTPKHLITATGQRVTLRCSPRSGDLSVYWYQQSLDQGLQFLIQYYNGEERAKGNILERFSAQQFPDLHSELNLSSLELGDSALYFCASSVGIAAGSSYNEQFFGPGTRLTVL.

This chain connects TRBV6-5 to TRBJ1-6; 7 positions match TRBD1. Trimming at V came to 0 bases and at J to 7 bases, leaving 0 bases not matched to a gene. The germline CDR1 and CDR2 sequences are MNHEY and SVGAGI. This CDR3 has 14 residues. The CDR3 nucleotides are TGTGCCAGCAGTTACTCGGACAGGAATTCACCCCTCCACTTT. Its translation is CASSYSDRNSPLHF.

The rearrangement links TRBV6-5 to TRBJ1-2, with D possibly matching TRBD1 (6 bases). V was clipped by 6 bases and J by 5 bases, with 19 bases between them. This CDR3 spans 15 amino acids. Germline V CDR1 and CDR2: MNHEY, SVGAGI. CDR3 sequence reads: CASSTGGRGLYGYTF. Written as DNA, the CDR3 is TGTGCCAGCAGCACCGGTGGCAGGGGATTATATGGCTACACCTTC.

The J gene is TRBJ2-5, the V gene TRBV6-5; 7 bases agree with TRBD1. V was clipped by 4 bases and J by 4 bases; unmatched bases: 9. The germline V gene has CDR1 MNHEY and CDR2 SVGAGI. The CDR3 is 15 amino acids. CDR3 in DNA: TGTGCCAGCAGTTGGGACAGAGGGTACCCAGAGACCCAGTACTTC. Amino acids: CASSWDRGYPETQYF.

There are a few counts of this clone. The chain is built from TRBV6-6 and TRBJ2-7; D is possibly TRBD2 (6 bases). The V and J ends lost 8 bases and 1 base respectively, with 9 bases between them. Germline CDR1 MNHNY, CDR2 SVGAGI (reference sequence). The CDR3 covers 12 residues. The CDR3: CASGRGSYEQYF. CDR3 DNA: TGTGCCAGCGGGCGGGGATCCTACGAGCAGTACTTC.

This chain links TRBV3-1 (or the pseudogene TRBV3-2) with TRBJ2-5; 11 bases agree with TRBD2. J was trimmed by 5 bases and V by 4 bases; bases with no gene match: 3. This CDR3 spans 14 amino acids. The germline gives CDR1 LGHDT, CDR2 YNNKEL (reference sequence). The CDR3 coding sequence is TGTGCCAGCAGCCTAGCGGGAGGGGACGAGACCCAGTACTTC. It is translated as CASSLAGGDETQYF.

The rearrangement uses TRBV21-1 and TRBJ2-1; the table's TRBD1 call for D was not verified on the DNA. TRBV21-1 is labeled a pseudogene. There are 17 residues in the CDR3. In DNA, the CDR3 is TGTGCCAGCAGCCCACGGGGAGGACAGGGCTCTAACAATGAGCAGTTCTTC. It encodes CASSPRGGQGSNNEQFF.

The chain links TRBV28 to TRBJ2-7; the match to TRBD1 covers 9 bases. This CDR3 is 15 amino acids long. The V gene's germline CDR1 is MDHEN and CDR2 SYDVKM. V lost 8 bases and J lost 5; bases outside the gene matches: 13. Here the CDR3 DNA reads TGTGCCAGCTACCTACAGGGGGCGCGGGTTAACGAGCAGTACTTC. Protein: CASYLQGARVNEQYF.

This chain joins TRBV5-4 and TRBJ2-1; D unclear. V lost 1 base to trimming and J lost 4 bases, with 6 bases between them. In germline, CDR1 is SGHNT, CDR2 YYREEE (reference sequence). This CDR3 region has 13 residues. In nucleotides, the CDR3 is TGTGCCAGCAGCTTGACCGGTTACAATGAGCAGTTCTTC. The encoded protein is CASSLTGYNEQFF.

This sequence joins TRBV4-1 and TRBJ2-4; 9 bases are shared with TRBD1. The CDR3 extends over 14 amino acids. CDR1 is MGHRA and CDR2 is YSYEKL in the germline V gene. V lost 2 bases and J lost 6; bases outside the gene matches: 2. The DNA of the CDR3 is TGCGCCAGCAGCCAACAGGACAGGGGAAACATTCAGTACTTC. Its translation is CASSQQDRGNIQYF.